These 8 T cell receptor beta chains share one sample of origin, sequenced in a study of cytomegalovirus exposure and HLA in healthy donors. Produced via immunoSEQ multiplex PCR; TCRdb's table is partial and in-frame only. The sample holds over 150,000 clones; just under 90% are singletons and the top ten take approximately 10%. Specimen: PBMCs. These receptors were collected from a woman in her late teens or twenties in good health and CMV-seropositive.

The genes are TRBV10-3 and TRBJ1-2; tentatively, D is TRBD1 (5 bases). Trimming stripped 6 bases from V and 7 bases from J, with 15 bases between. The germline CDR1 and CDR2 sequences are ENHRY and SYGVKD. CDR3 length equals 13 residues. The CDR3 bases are TGTGCCATCAGCGCCGGGGGGAAACCTGGCTACACCTTC. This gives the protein CAISAGGKPGYTF.

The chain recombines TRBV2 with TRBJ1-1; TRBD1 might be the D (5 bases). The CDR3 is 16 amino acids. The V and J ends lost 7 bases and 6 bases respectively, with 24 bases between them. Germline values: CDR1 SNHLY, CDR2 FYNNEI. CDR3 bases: TGTGCCAGCACCAAAACTATCGGGGGGGTTGAGCCTGAAGCTTTCTTT. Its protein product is CASTKTIGGVEPEAFF.

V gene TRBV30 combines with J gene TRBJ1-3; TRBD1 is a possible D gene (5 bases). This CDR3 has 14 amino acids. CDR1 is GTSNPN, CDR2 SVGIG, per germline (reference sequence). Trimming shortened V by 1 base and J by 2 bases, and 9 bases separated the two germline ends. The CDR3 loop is CAWSDGGPGNTIYF. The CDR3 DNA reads TGTGCCTGGAGTGACGGGGGACCTGGAAACACCATATATTTT.

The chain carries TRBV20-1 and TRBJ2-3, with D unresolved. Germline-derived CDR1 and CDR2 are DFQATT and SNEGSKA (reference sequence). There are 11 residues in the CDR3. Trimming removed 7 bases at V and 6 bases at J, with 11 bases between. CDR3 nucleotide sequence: TGCAGTGTGTCCCCGCGGGATACGCAGTATTTT. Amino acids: CSVSPRDTQYF.

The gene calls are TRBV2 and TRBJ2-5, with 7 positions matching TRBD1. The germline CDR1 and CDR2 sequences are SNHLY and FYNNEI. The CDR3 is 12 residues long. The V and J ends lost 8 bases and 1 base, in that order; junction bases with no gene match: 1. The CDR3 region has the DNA TGTGCCAGCGACAGGGTCCAAGAGACCCAGTACTTC. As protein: CASDRVQETQYF.

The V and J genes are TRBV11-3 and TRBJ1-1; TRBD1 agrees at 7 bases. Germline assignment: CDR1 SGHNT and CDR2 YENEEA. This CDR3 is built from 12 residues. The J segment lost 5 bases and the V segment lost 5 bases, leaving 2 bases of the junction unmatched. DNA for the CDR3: TGTGCCAGCAGCCCACAGGGGACTGAAGCTTTCTTT. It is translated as CASSPQGTEAFF.

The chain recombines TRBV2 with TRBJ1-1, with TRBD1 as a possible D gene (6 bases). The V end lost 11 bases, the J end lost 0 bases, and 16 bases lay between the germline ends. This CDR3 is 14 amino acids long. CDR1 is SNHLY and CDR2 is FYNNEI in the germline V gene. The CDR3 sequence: CAGNLGAMNTEAFF. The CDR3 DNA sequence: TGTGCCGGAAATTTGGGGGCGATGAACACTGAAGCTTTCTTT.

This chain's CDR3 is CASHGQEVNEQFF. CDR3 nucleotides: TGTGCCAGCCACGGACAGGAGGTCAATGAGCAGTTCTTC. The chain employs TRBV28 and TRBJ2-1; 7 bases are shared with TRBD1. V shed 8 bases and J 6 bases; nucleotides not matched to a gene: 7. CDR1 MDHEN and CDR2 SYDVKM come from the germline V gene. CDR3 length: 13 residues.